A selection of T cell receptor beta chains follows, all from one sample in a study of OX40 agonist ivuxolimab in advanced cancers. Data came from immunoSEQ multiplex PCR; TCRdb stores just in-frame clones and leaves some out. Altogether 70,000 to 95,000 clones are present, around 94% being singletons, with the ten largest covering approximately 2.9%. The source was CD4+ or CD8+ T cells sorted from blood, collected in a trial of the OX40 agonist ivuxolimab. These receptors were obtained from an adult with an advanced solid tumor such as melanoma, head and neck, liver or kidney cancer. CDR3s include the opening cysteine and the closing phenylalanine or tryptophan. D genes are given only for firm matches. Only part of the rows carry a size: once, few, many, or a class if the clone is expanded.

abundance: .
len: 18
j_gene: TRBJ1-3
d_gene: .
v_gene: TRBV4-3
CDR3aa: CASSQDTSSAGLGNTIYF
CDR3nt: TGCGCCAGCAGCCAAGATACATCGTCGGCAGGGCTAGGAAACACCATATATTTT

abundance: .
len: 14
j_gene: TRBJ1-6
d_gene: TRBD1
v_gene: TRBV4-1
CDR3aa: CASSQTGYNSPLHF
CDR3nt: TGCGCCAGCAGCCAGACAGGGTATAATTCACCCCTCCACTTT

abundance: .
len: 16
j_gene: TRBJ2-4
d_gene: .
v_gene: TRBV28
CDR3aa: CASSPRGILAKNIQYF
CDR3nt: TGTGCCAGCAGCCCACGGGGGATCCTAGCCAAAAACATTCAGTACTTC

abundance: .
len: 14
j_gene: TRBJ1-5
d_gene: .
v_gene: TRBV2
CDR3aa: CAGREGRHDQPQHF
CDR3nt: TGTGCCGGCAGGGAGGGGCGCCATGATCAGCCCCAGCATTTT

abundance: .
len: 16
j_gene: TRBJ1-2
d_gene: TRBD1
v_gene: TRBV6-6
CDR3aa: CASSYPLDRDFYGYTF
CDR3nt: TGTGCCAGCAGTTACCCACTGGACAGGGATTTTTATGGCTACACCTTC

abundance: .
len: 15
j_gene: TRBJ2-3
d_gene: .
v_gene: TRBV6-5
CDR3aa: CASSYSTGAPDTQYF
CDR3nt: TGTGCCAGCAGTTACTCGACAGGTGCTCCAGATACGCAGTATTTT

abundance: .
len: 15
j_gene: TRBJ1-2
d_gene: .
v_gene: TRBV6-5
CDR3aa: CASSSAGFLNYGYTF
CDR3nt: TGTGCCAGCAGTTCAGCAGGATTCCTTAACTATGGCTACACCTTC

abundance: .
len: 16
j_gene: TRBJ2-1
d_gene: TRBD1
v_gene: TRBV7-9
CDR3aa: CASSLVPGQGYNEQFF
CDR3nt: TGTGCCAGCAGCTTAGTTCCGGGACAGGGATACAATGAGCAGTTCTTC

abundance: .
len: 14
j_gene: TRBJ2-7
d_gene: .
v_gene: TRBV30
CDR3aa: CAYSLGGRPYEQYF
CDR3nt: TGTGCCTACTCCCTCGGGGGGCGACCCTACGAGCAGTACTTC

abundance: .
len: 15
j_gene: TRBJ1-4
d_gene: .
v_gene: TRBV21-1
CDR3aa: CASSPRGGHGEKLFF
CDR3nt: TGTGCCAGCAGCCCAAGGGGGGGGCACGGAGAAAAACTGTTTTTT

abundance: .
len: 18
j_gene: TRBJ2-6
d_gene: .
v_gene: TRBV27
CDR3aa: CASSWNSRGGSGANVLTF
CDR3nt: TGTGCCAGCAGTTGGAATTCCAGGGGGGGCTCTGGGGCCAACGTCCTGACTTTC

abundance: .
len: 15
j_gene: TRBJ1-1
d_gene: .
v_gene: TRBV5-1
CDR3aa: CASSSRDFVNTEAFF
CDR3nt: TGCGCCAGCAGCTCTAGGGACTTTGTGAACACTGAAGCTTTCTTT

abundance: .
len: 15
j_gene: TRBJ2-7
d_gene: TRBD1
v_gene: TRBV4-1
CDR3aa: CASSQIRDSSYEQYF
CDR3nt: TGCGCCAGCAGCCAGATTCGGGACAGTTCCTACGAGCAGTACTTC

abundance: once
len: 13
j_gene: TRBJ1-2
d_gene: .
v_gene: TRBV5-6
CDR3aa: CASSVGRDYGYTF
CDR3nt: TGTGCCAGCAGCGTAGGACGGGACTATGGCTACACCTTC

abundance: .
len: 19
j_gene: TRBJ2-5
d_gene: TRBD2
v_gene: TRBV27
CDR3aa: CASSFNEPSTERELETQYF
CDR3nt: TGTGCCAGCAGTTTCAACGAACCTTCGACAGAGCGGGAGTTAGAGACCCAGTACTTC

abundance: .
len: 15
j_gene: TRBJ2-2
d_gene: TRBD1
v_gene: TRBV7-9
CDR3aa: CASSFGQADTGELFF
CDR3nt: TGTGCCAGCAGCTTTGGACAGGCGGACACCGGGGAGCTGTTTTTT

abundance: .
len: 15
j_gene: TRBJ1-2
d_gene: .
v_gene: TRBV7-2
CDR3aa: CASSLDWRLTSGYTF
CDR3nt: TGTGCCAGCAGCTTAGATTGGAGGTTGACCTCTGGCTACACCTTC

abundance: .
len: 15
j_gene: TRBJ2-1
d_gene: .
v_gene: TRBV6-5
CDR3aa: CASSYDGGTYNEQFF
CDR3nt: TGTGCCAGCAGTTATGACGGGGGAACCTACAATGAGCAGTTCTTC

abundance: .
len: 17
j_gene: TRBJ1-1
d_gene: TRBD1
v_gene: TRBV7-8
CDR3aa: CASSVDRGPRPRTEAFF
CDR3nt: TGTGCCAGCAGCGTCGACAGGGGTCCCCGCCCGAGGACTGAAGCTTTCTTT

abundance: .
len: 14
j_gene: TRBJ1-2
d_gene: .
v_gene: TRBV19
CDR3aa: CASSIARINYGYTF
CDR3nt: TGTGCCAGTAGTATAGCCAGGATAAACTATGGCTACACCTTC

abundance: .
len: 13
j_gene: TRBJ2-7
d_gene: .
v_gene: TRBV5-6
CDR3aa: CASSPGVFYEQYF
CDR3nt: TGTGCCAGCAGCCCCGGGGTCTTCTACGAGCAGTACTTC

abundance: once
len: 12
j_gene: TRBJ2-5
d_gene: .
v_gene: TRBV10-2
CDR3aa: CASSLMGETQYF
CDR3nt: TGCGCCAGCAGTCTTATGGGGGAGACCCAGTACTTC

abundance: .
len: 15
j_gene: TRBJ2-2
d_gene: .
v_gene: TRBV4-1
CDR3aa: CASSQDTSSAGELFF
CDR3nt: TGCGCCAGCAGCCAAGATACCTCCTCAGCCGGGGAGCTGTTTTTT

abundance: .
len: 16
j_gene: TRBJ2-1
d_gene: .
v_gene: TRBV11-2
CDR3aa: CASSLDTGSAYNEQFF
CDR3nt: TGTGCCAGCAGCTTAGATACCGGGAGTGCTTACAATGAGCAGTTCTTC

abundance: .
len: 20
j_gene: TRBJ2-6
d_gene: .
v_gene: TRBV19
CDR3aa: CASSMEGTSYHHSGANVLTF
CDR3nt: TGTGCCAGTAGTATGGAAGGTACCTCCTACCACCATTCTGGGGCCAACGTCCTGACTTTC

abundance: .
len: 15
j_gene: TRBJ2-7
d_gene: .
v_gene: TRBV6-1
CDR3aa: CASSEGGFSSYEQYF
CDR3nt: TGTGCCAGCAGCGAGGGGGGGTTTAGCTCCTACGAGCAGTACTTC

abundance: .
len: 14
j_gene: TRBJ1-1
d_gene: .
v_gene: TRBV5-6
CDR3aa: CASSPGTVNTEAFF
CDR3nt: TGTGCCAGCAGCCCAGGGACGGTGAACACTGAAGCTTTCTTT

abundance: .
len: 13
j_gene: TRBJ2-5
d_gene: .
v_gene: TRBV7-9
CDR3aa: CASSLQGEETQYF
CDR3nt: TGTGCCAGCAGCTTACAGGGTGAGGAGACCCAGTACTTC

abundance: .
len: 13
j_gene: TRBJ1-2
d_gene: .
v_gene: TRBV5-1
CDR3aa: CASSLVQGNGYTF
CDR3nt: TGCGCCAGCAGCTTGGTACAGGGAAACGGCTACACCTTC

abundance: .
len: 15
j_gene: TRBJ1-6
d_gene: .
v_gene: TRBV2
CDR3aa: CASRFDSSYNSPLHF
CDR3nt: TGTGCCAGCCGATTTGACAGCTCCTATAATTCACCCCTCCACTTT

abundance: .
len: 14
j_gene: TRBJ2-7
d_gene: .
v_gene: TRBV19
CDR3aa: CASSTGATSYEQYF
CDR3nt: TGTGCCAGTAGTACAGGGGCGACCTCCTACGAGCAGTACTTC

abundance: .
len: 16
j_gene: TRBJ2-1
d_gene: .
v_gene: TRBV7-3
CDR3aa: CASSFRLSPAYNEQFF
CDR3nt: TGTGCCAGCAGCTTCCGGCTCTCCCCGGCCTACAATGAGCAGTTCTTC

abundance: once
len: 15
j_gene: TRBJ2-5
d_gene: .
v_gene: TRBV6-5
CDR3aa: CASSYSIGGQETQYF
CDR3nt: TGTGCCAGCAGTTACTCGATAGGGGGCCAAGAGACCCAGTACTTC

abundance: .
len: 11
j_gene: TRBJ2-7
d_gene: .
v_gene: TRBV6-5
CDR3aa: CASSYSDEQYF
CDR3nt: TGTGCCAGCAGTTACTCGGACGAGCAGTACTTC

abundance: .
len: 14
j_gene: TRBJ2-5
d_gene: TRBD1
v_gene: TRBV10-3
CDR3aa: CAISDHRGQETQYF
CDR3nt: TGTGCCATCAGTGACCACAGGGGTCAAGAGACCCAGTACTTC

abundance: .
len: 18
j_gene: TRBJ2-3
d_gene: TRBD1
v_gene: TRBV15
CDR3aa: CATSNLPGAGGNTDTQYF
CDR3nt: TGTGCCACCAGCAACCTGCCAGGAGCAGGGGGAAACACAGATACGCAGTATTTT

abundance: .
len: 14
j_gene: TRBJ2-7
d_gene: .
v_gene: TRBV5-1
CDR3aa: CASSFGGSPYEQYF
CDR3nt: TGCGCCAGCAGCTTTGGGGGGTCACCCTACGAGCAGTACTTC

abundance: .
len: 15
j_gene: TRBJ2-1
d_gene: .
v_gene: TRBV7-9
CDR3aa: CASNFKEGSYNEQFF
CDR3nt: TGTGCCAGCAACTTTAAAGAGGGATCCTACAATGAGCAGTTCTTC

abundance: once
len: 14
j_gene: TRBJ2-7
d_gene: TRBD1
v_gene: TRBV7-3
CDR3aa: CASSLDGTGKGQYF
CDR3nt: TGTGCCAGCAGCTTAGACGGGACAGGGAAAGGGCAGTACTTC